The next 24 T cell receptor beta chains were all read from a single sample in a study of OX40 agonist ivuxolimab in advanced cancers. Assay: immunoSEQ multiplex PCR; the TCRdb copy retains only in-frame clones and omits some. The table lists 20,000 to 25,000 clones, approximately 79% of them singletons. Sequenced here: CD4+ or CD8+ T cells sorted from blood, sampled in a trial of the OX40 agonist ivuxolimab. These receptors were taken from an adult with an advanced solid tumor such as melanoma, head and neck, liver or kidney cancer.

This clone was counted between two and nine times. The chain combines TRBV4-1 with TRBJ1-5; D remains ambiguous. Per germline, CDR1 MGHRA and CDR2 YSYEKL. The CDR3 runs to 14 residues. V lost 2 bases and J 8 bases, leaving 13 bases between the germline ends. The CDR3 DNA reads as TGCGCCAGCAGCCAAAGGATTACCGGGGAGCCCCAGCATTTT. Protein sequence: CASSQRITGEPQHF.

V gene TRBV19 combines with J gene TRBJ2-1, with D perhaps matching TRBD1 (5 bases). Germline V gene sequence: CDR1 LNHDA, CDR2 SQIVND (reference sequence). Trimming shortened V by 6 bases and J by 0 bases, and 12 bases separated the two germline ends. The CDR3 totals 15 residues. CDR3: CASSRTSSSYNEQFF. CDR3 nucleotide sequence: TGTGCCAGTAGCCGGACATCCAGCTCCTACAATGAGCAGTTCTTC.

V gene TRBV6-1 combines with J gene TRBJ2-2; no reliable D call. Trimming pared 3 bases from V and 3 bases from J, leaving 8 bases between. CDR3 size: 14 residues. Per the germline V gene, CDR1 is MNHNS and CDR2 is SASEGT. CDR3 in amino acids: CASSEATDTGELFF. The CDR3 DNA reads TGTGCCAGCAGTGAGGCCACCGACACCGGGGAGCTGTTTTTT.

This clone is large. The chain is built from TRBV28 and TRBJ1-5; tentatively, D is TRBD1 (5 bases). The CDR3 sequence is 16 residues long. The V gene's germline CDR1 is MDHEN and CDR2 SYDVKM. The V end lost 6 bases, the J end lost 0 bases, and 15 bases lay between the germline ends. CDR3 bases: TGTGCCAGCAGCTACGGGGCAATGTATAGCAATCAGCCCCAGCATTTT. Its translation: CASSYGAMYSNQPQHF.

The chain recombines TRBV2 with TRBJ2-1; 7 bases are a match to TRBD1. This CDR3 spans 15 amino acids. With 5 bases clipped from V and 4 bases from J, the junction kept 8 bases outside the gene matches. CDR1 SNHLY and CDR2 FYNNEI come from the germline V gene. Written as DNA, the CDR3 is TGTGCCAGCAGTTACAGGGGCGTGACTTACAATGAGCAGTTCTTC. It yields the protein CASSYRGVTYNEQFF.

The genes are TRBV7-6 and TRBJ2-1, with D possibly being TRBD1 or TRBD2 (5 bases each). Trimming cost V 0 bases and J 5 bases, with 14 bases left between them. The CDR3 is made up of 16 amino acids. Germline CDR1 and CDR2: SGHVS and FNYEAQ. The CDR3 bases are TGTGCCAGCAGCTTAGCGCCGGGGCAACCGCACAATGAGCAGTTCTTC. It translates to CASSLAPGQPHNEQFF.

The chain recombines TRBV7-8 with TRBJ1-2; D gene ambiguous. The CDR3 is 15 residues long. Looked up from germline, CDR1 is SGHVS and CDR2 is FQNEAQ. Trimming shortened V by 4 bases and J by 2 bases, and 14 bases separated the two germline ends. The CDR3 loop is CASSSAGLANYGYTF. As DNA, the CDR3 is TGTGCCAGCAGCTCAGCCGGACTGGCCAACTATGGCTACACCTTC.

The rearrangement joins TRBV7-9 to TRBJ2-7, with D perhaps TRBD1 or TRBD2 (6 bases each). V lost 1 base, J lost 2 bases, and 15 bases lay in between. The CDR3 has 16 residues. CDR1 and CDR2 from the germline V gene are SEHNR and FQNEAQ (reference sequence). CDR3 region: CASSLGYSGATYEQYF. The CDR3, as DNA: TGTGCCAGCAGCTTAGGTTATTCGGGGGCCACCTACGAGCAGTACTTC.

This clone is a singleton in its sample. The V gene is TRBV5-4, the J gene TRBJ2-5; TRBD2 matches at 10 bases. The trim removed 4 bases at V and 3 bases at J, leaving 9 bases unmatched. CDR1 and CDR2 from the germline V gene are SGHNT and YYREEE (reference sequence). This CDR3 has 16 amino acids. Here the CDR3 DNA reads TGTGCCAGCAGCCCAGCCCTAGCGGGGGCCGAAGAGACCCAGTACTTC. Protein: CASSPALAGAEETQYF.

This chain connects TRBV7-9 to TRBJ2-6; possible D gene TRBD2, 5 bases. The CDR3 covers 14 residues. In germline, CDR1 is SEHNR, CDR2 FQNEAQ (reference sequence). Trimming stripped 5 bases from V and 2 bases from J, with 7 bases between. The CDR3 protein is CASSPGAGANVLTF. The CDR3 bases are TGTGCCAGCAGCCCCGGGGCTGGGGCCAACGTCCTGACTTTC.

CDR3 DNA sequence: TGTGCCAGCAGCGGCGGGACAGGAGGAGAGACCCAGTACTTC. This sequence encodes CASSGGTGGETQYF. The chain carries TRBV27 and TRBJ2-5, with 8 bases fitting TRBD1. The J segment lost 4 bases and the V segment lost 6 bases, leaving 7 bases of the junction unmatched. CDR1 and CDR2 (germline): MNHEY, SMNVEV (reference sequence). There are 14 residues in the CDR3.

A few counts support this clone. This chain connects TRBV27 to TRBJ1-1; 7 bases map to TRBD1. V lost 5 bases to trimming and J lost 7 bases; unmatched junction nucleotides: 13. CDR3 length: 15 residues. Per the germline V gene, CDR1 is MNHEY and CDR2 is SMNVEV (reference sequence). The CDR3 sequence: CASSDRDSASVEAFF. The CDR3 nucleotides read TGTGCCAGCAGTGATCGGGACAGCGCTTCGGTTGAAGCTTTCTTT.

As DNA, the CDR3 is TGTGCCAGCAGCGTAGGGAGTAATCAGCCCCAGCATTTT. This codes for CASSVGSNQPQHF. V usage is TRBV9 and J usage is TRBJ1-5; D is uncertain. V shed 0 bases and J shed 4 bases, with 5 bases lying between them. CDR3 length equals 13 residues. CDR1 SGDLS and CDR2 YYNGEE come from the germline V gene.

This clone is deemed medium-sized. The chain employs TRBV29-1 and TRBJ2-2; D is ambiguous. Germline CDR1 and CDR2: SQVTM and ANQGSEA. This CDR3 comprises 12 residues. Between the trimmed V and J ends, which lost 4 bases and 4 bases, there was a span of 7 bases. The CDR3 nucleotides are TGCAGCGTTGTTAAAGGCACCGGGGAGCTGTTTTTT. Encoded protein: CSVVKGTGELFF.

The chain employs TRBV7-9 and TRBJ2-3; the D gene could be TRBD1 or TRBD2 (6 bases each). Looked up from germline, CDR1 is SEHNR and CDR2 is FQNEAQ (reference sequence). Trimming stripped 2 bases from V and 0 bases from J, with 12 bases between. This CDR3 is 16 amino acids long. CDR3 in amino acids: CASSLWGALSTDTQYF. The CDR3 coding sequence is TGTGCCAGCAGCTTATGGGGGGCCCTTAGCACAGATACGCAGTATTTT.

This sequence joins TRBV19 and TRBJ2-7; D is possibly TRBD1 (5 bases). V was cut by 0 bases and J by 0 bases, with 9 bases left in between. This CDR3 has 15 residues. Germline V CDR1 and CDR2: LNHDA, SQIVND (reference sequence). CDR3 amino acids: CASSIDLGPSYEQYF. The CDR3 DNA sequence: TGTGCCAGTAGTATAGATTTGGGGCCCTCCTACGAGCAGTACTTC.

The rearrangement joins TRBV7-2 to TRBJ1-3; D is unresolved. Germline lookup yields CDR1 SGHTA and CDR2 FQGNSA. The CDR3 is 16 amino acids. V shed 5 bases and J shed 2 bases, with 16 bases lying between them. The CDR3 region has the DNA TGTGCCAGCAGCCCACGGGTCGGAGGGACTGGAAACACCATATATTTT. Translating gives CASSPRVGGTGNTIYF.

V usage is TRBV7-2 and J usage is TRBJ1-2; D possibly corresponds to TRBD1 (5 bases). The CDR3 spans 13 residues. V lost 1 base and J lost 7, with 10 bases in between. Germline CDR1 reads SGHTA; CDR2 reads FQGNSA. The CDR3 is CASSLEGAGGYTF. The CDR3 DNA sequence: TGTGCCAGCAGCTTAGAAGGGGCTGGTGGCTACACCTTC.

CDR3 loop: CASSPNQGRGSPLHF. The CDR3 DNA sequence: TGTGCCAGCAGTCCCAATCAGGGACGAGGTTCACCCCTCCACTTT. V gene TRBV27 combines with J gene TRBJ1-6; TRBD1 is a possible D gene (5 bases). V shed 5 bases and J shed 9 bases, with 17 bases lying between them. CDR1 is MNHEY, CDR2 SMNVEV, per germline (reference sequence). The CDR3 totals 15 residues.

The rearrangement joins TRBV7-9 to TRBJ1-2, with a possible D match to TRBD1 (6 bases). V lost 5 bases and J 5 bases, leaving 18 bases between the germline ends. This CDR3 has 15 residues. CDR1 is SEHNR, CDR2 FQNEAQ, per germline (reference sequence). Written as DNA, the CDR3 is TGTGCCAGCAGCCCCGGGGCGGGGGCAAGGTATGGCTACACCTTC. It is translated as CASSPGAGARYGYTF. Full variable domain (missing parts from reference TRBV7-9 and TRBJ1-2): DTGVSQNPRHKITKRGQNVTFRCDPISEHNRLYWYRQTLGQGPEFLTYFQNEAQLEKSRLLSDRFSAERPKGSFSTLEIQRTEQGDSAMYLCASSPGAGARYGYTFGSGTRLTVV.

This rearrangement joins TRBV9 to TRBJ2-3, with D possibly called TRBD1 or TRBD2 (5 bases each). This CDR3 contains 15 residues. Trimming took off 0 bases at V and 3 bases at J, with 11 bases between the two ends. CDR1 and CDR2 (germline): SGDLS, YYNGEE. The CDR3 DNA reads TGTGCCAGCAGCGTAGGGCAGGGACGGACAGATACGCAGTATTTT. It yields the protein CASSVGQGRTDTQYF.

J is TRBJ2-5 and V is TRBV28; 7 bases match TRBD1. The J call may not be correct, given that the DNA end is closer to TRBJ2-7. Looked up from germline, CDR1 is MDHEN and CDR2 is SYDVKM. CDR3 length equals 14 residues. CDR3 protein: CASSRTGVVYEQYF. The CDR3 region has the DNA TGTGCCAGCAGTCGTACAGGGGTAGTCTACGAGCAGTACTTC.

This chain joins TRBV11-3 and TRBJ1-6; D remains ambiguous. V dropped 3 bases and J dropped 6 bases, with 24 bases sitting between them. CDR3 size: 19 residues. Germline V gene lookup returns CDR1 SGHNT and CDR2 YENEEA. The CDR3 DNA follows: TGTGCCAGCAGCTTCCCTAGGGCCGCGGGGAGCCGAAGTAATTCACCCCTCCACTTT. This sequence encodes CASSFPRAAGSRSNSPLHF.

In nucleotides, the CDR3 is TGCGCCAGCAGCCCCCGCAGGGGGGCGGATGAGCAGTTCTTC. Translating gives CASSPRRGADEQFF. V usage is TRBV5-1 and J usage is TRBJ2-1; maybe TRBD1 (7 bases). Germline assignment: CDR1 SGHRS and CDR2 YFSETQ. The length of the CDR3 is 14 residues. V lost 4 bases to trimming and J lost 8 bases, with 16 bases between them.